This T cell receptor (beta chain) appears in the sequencing data of a study of control samples from healthy donors and cancer patients. Repertoires were generated with immunoSEQ multiplex PCR, while TCRdb's copy carries only in-frame clones and drops some. In the table there are some 130,000 clones, about 90% of which are singletons. CDR3 length equals 13 residues. Germline assignment: CDR1 ENHRY and CDR2 SYGVKD. Trimming left V 4 bases short and J 1 base short, with 7 bases between. The sequenced material came from blood. V gene TRBV10-3 combines with J gene TRBJ2-5; D might be TRBD1 (6 bases). This clonotype originated in a woman in her forties or fifties in good health. CDR3: CAISGGRQETQYF. In DNA, the CDR3 is TGTGCCATCAGTGGGGGGCGCCAAGAGACCCAGTACTTC.